What follows are 25 T cell receptor beta chains derived from one specimen sequenced in a study of T cell clonotyping in hematopoietic cell transplantation. Some clones are missing from TCRdb's copy, which holds only in-frame ones; the method was immunoSEQ multiplex PCR. The sample has about 18,000 clones; 79% are singletons. The sequenced sample was peripheral blood mononuclear cells. These receptors came from a man in his 60s in good health. Some clones in this sample may be carry-over from other donors' samples.

The chain uses TRBV2 and TRBJ1-1; D not resolved. The ends were cut back, 2 bases at V and 3 bases at J, with 4 bases in the middle. The CDR3 sequence is 12 residues long. Germline-derived CDR1 and CDR2 are SNHLY and FYNNEI. The CDR3 sequence is CASSERDTEAFF. CDR3 bases: TGTGCCAGCAGTGAACGGGACACTGAAGCTTTCTTT. Supplemented by reference TRBV2 and TRBJ1-1, the full variable domain reads EPEVTQTPSHQVTQMGQEVILRCVPISNHLYFYWYRQILGQKVEFLVSFYNNEISEKSEIFDDQFSVERPDGSNFTLKIRSTKLEDSAMYFCASSERDTEAFFGQGTRLTVV.

The chain employs TRBV19 and TRBJ2-2; D call uncertain. V was clipped by 3 bases and J by 5 bases, with 19 bases between them. Germline values: CDR1 LNHDA, CDR2 SQIVND (reference sequence). The CDR3 totals 17 residues. CDR3 nucleotide sequence: TGTGCCAGTAGTATCCCTAAGTTGATCTTAGGGACCGGGGAGCTGTTTTTT. Translated: CASSIPKLILGTGELFF. Based on the CDR3 plus reference TRBV19 and TRBJ2-2, the full variable domain is DGGITQSPKYLFRKEGQNVTLSCEQNLNHDAMYWYRQDPGQGLRLIYYSQIVNDFQKGDIAEGYSVSREKKESFPLTVTSAQKNPTAFYLCASSIPKLILGTGELFFGEGSRLTVL.

Turning to this clone: The conserved final phenylalanine or tryptophan is absent from the CDR3, which likely points to a read error. The chain recombines TRBV2 with TRBJ1-2; 8 bases map to TRBD1. This CDR3 spans 13 amino acids. Germline V gives CDR1 SNHLY, CDR2 FYNNEI. With 5 bases clipped from V and 4 bases from J, the junction kept 3 bases outside the gene matches. This CDR3 is CASSFGQGYGYTL. The DNA for the CDR3 is TGTGCCAGCAGTTTCGGACAGGGCTATGGCTACACCCTC.

This chain's CDR3 is CASSVQGPLQYF. The CDR3 DNA follows: TGTGCCAGCAGTGTACAGGGGCCCCTTCAGTACTTC. The V gene is TRBV28, the J gene TRBJ2-4; 7 positions match TRBD1. This CDR3 has 12 residues. CDR1 MDHEN and CDR2 SYDVKM come from the germline V gene. Trimming removed 5 bases from V and 11 bases from J; junction bases left unmatched: 6.

This clone is deemed medium-sized. This chain uses TRBV28 with TRBJ2-2; a weak D match, TRBD1 (6 bases). V lost 6 bases and J lost 6, with 17 bases in between. The CDR3 totals 15 residues. Germline lookup yields CDR1 MDHEN and CDR2 SYDVKM. CDR3 nucleotides: TGTGCCAGCAGCCCCGGACAGCTGGGTGCCGGGGAGCTGTTTTTT. Its protein product is CASSPGQLGAGELFF.

This clone was found a few times. The V gene is TRBV30, the J gene TRBJ1-2, with D unclear. CDR1 is GTSNPN, CDR2 SVGIG, per germline (reference sequence). This CDR3 has 12 residues. Trimming removed 5 bases at V and 3 bases at J, with 10 bases between. DNA of the CDR3: TGTGCCTGGTCGGAAATTGACTATGGCTACACCTTC. It yields the protein CAWSEIDYGYTF.

This chain uses TRBV4-2 with TRBJ2-5; D unresolved. CDR1 LGHNA and CDR2 YNFKEQ come from the germline V gene. The germline V and J ends were trimmed by 5 bases and 3 bases, with 4 bases remaining between them. The CDR3 contains 11 residues. The CDR3 sequence is CASSSEETQYF. As DNA, the CDR3 is TGTGCCAGCAGCAGCGAAGAGACCCAGTACTTC.

This clone was detected only once. This chain uses TRBV7-7 with TRBJ2-2, with 7 bases that match TRBD1. Trimming took 6 bases from V and 4 from J; bases not matched to a gene: 5. The CDR3 extends over 14 amino acids. Germline-derived CDR1 and CDR2 are SSHAT and FNYEAQ (reference sequence). The CDR3 loop reads CASRPTGLTGELFF. The CDR3 nucleotides read TGTGCCAGCAGGCCGACAGGGCTCACCGGGGAGCTGTTTTTT.

The chain couples TRBV30 to TRBJ1-2; possibly TRBD1 for D (5 bases). Germline V gene lookup returns CDR1 GTSNPN and CDR2 SVGIG (reference sequence). Trimming cost V 3 bases and J 5 bases, with 16 bases left between them. The CDR3 length is 14 residues. DNA of the CDR3: TGTGCCTGGAGGGGTGGTGCCGAGGGGTATGGCTACACCTTC. Residues: CAWRGGAEGYGYTF.

A few counts support this clone. The V and J genes are TRBV11-2 and TRBJ2-7; 8 bases map to TRBD2. CDR1 is SGHAT, CDR2 FQNNGV, per germline. The CDR3 has 15 residues. V was clipped by 1 base and J by 3 bases; unmatched bases: 5. Here the CDR3 DNA reads TGTGCCAGCAGCTTAGTTCGGGAGGGGGGCTACGAGCAGTACTTC. Amino acids: CASSLVREGGYEQYF.

The chain couples TRBV7-2 to TRBJ2-3; D is perhaps TRBD1 (5 bases). Germline CDR1 SGHTA, CDR2 FQGNSA. The length of the CDR3 is 16 residues. The V gene lost 5 bases and the J gene lost 0 bases, with 15 bases spanning the gap. The DNA for the CDR3 is TGTGCCAGCAGCCCAAGGGGATTTCGTAGCACAGATACGCAGTATTTT. This encodes CASSPRGFRSTDTQYF.

This sequence joins TRBV7-9 and TRBJ1-4, with D unresolved. The germline CDR1 and CDR2 sequences are SEHNR and FQNEAQ (reference sequence). The CDR3 covers 13 residues. Trimming took off 4 bases at V and 6 bases at J, with 9 bases between the two ends. This chain's CDR3 is CASSSGLDEKLFF. The CDR3 DNA reads TGTGCCAGCAGCTCCGGACTAGATGAAAAACTGTTTTTT.

The chain uses TRBV9 and TRBJ1-4; TRBD1 matches at 10 bases. The CDR3 loop spans 15 amino acids. V was clipped by 3 bases and J by 5 bases; unmatched bases: 4. Germline V gives CDR1 SGDLS, CDR2 YYNGEE. For the CDR3, the DNA is TGTGCCAGCAGCGGACCGGGACAGGGGAATGAAAAACTGTTTTTT. Translated: CASSGPGQGNEKLFF.

J is TRBJ1-6 and V is TRBV5-6, with 7 positions matching TRBD1. V was clipped by 1 base and J by 4 bases; unmatched bases: 8. The V gene's germline CDR1 is SGHDT and CDR2 YYEEEE. This CDR3 contains 17 residues. The CDR3: CASSLYAGGPYNSPLHF. The DNA of the CDR3 is TGTGCCAGCAGCTTGTATGCAGGGGGACCTTATAATTCACCCCTCCACTTT.

This chain joins TRBV6-5 and TRBJ1-2; no clear D gene. CDR1 and CDR2 (germline): MNHEY, SVGAGI. The CDR3 contains 15 residues. V shed 8 bases and J shed 0 bases, with 16 bases lying between them. The CDR3 loop is CASPPPGWTNYGYTF. The DNA of the CDR3 is TGTGCCAGCCCCCCCCCGGGTTGGACTAACTATGGCTACACCTTC.

The rearrangement uses TRBV5-1 and TRBJ2-3; D may match TRBD1 or TRBD2 (5 bases each). The CDR3 is 13 amino acids. Germline-derived CDR1 and CDR2 are SGHRS and YFSETQ. V was shortened by 2 bases and J by 6 bases, with 10 bases between the two germline ends. In DNA form, the CDR3 reads TGCGCCAGCAGCTTTAACGAGGGGGATACGCAGTATTTT. Its translation is CASSFNEGDTQYF.

This chain joins TRBV5-1 and TRBJ2-5; 7 bases fit TRBD1. The CDR3 extends over 18 amino acids. CDR1 and CDR2 (germline): SGHRS, YFSETQ. V was clipped by 0 bases and J by 9 bases; unmatched bases: 20. This CDR3 reads CASSLVFTGTAGGWAQYF. CDR3 bases: TGCGCCAGCAGCTTGGTTTTTACCGGGACAGCTGGAGGCTGGGCCCAGTACTTC.

The V call is TRBV2, the J call TRBJ2-1; the match to TRBD2 covers 12 bases. Looked up from germline, CDR1 is SNHLY and CDR2 is FYNNEI. Losses at the gene ends were 1 base for V and 8 bases for J; bases not matched to a gene: 6. This CDR3 is built from 16 residues. The CDR3 region has the DNA TGTGCCAGCAGTGAAGTGGGACTAGCGGGCGCCGATGAGCAGTTCTTC. Its protein is CASSEVGLAGADEQFF.

The chain employs TRBV27 and TRBJ2-7; tentatively, D is TRBD1 (6 bases). This CDR3 is built from 15 residues. V dropped 2 bases and J dropped 7 bases, with 18 bases sitting between them. Germline loops: CDR1 MNHEY, CDR2 SMNVEV (reference sequence). Here the CDR3 DNA reads TGTGCCAGCAGTTTAGGGTTTGGGGGCTTAGGTGAGCAGTACTTC. Translation gives CASSLGFGGLGEQYF.

The count of this clone is one. The V and J genes are TRBV4-3 and TRBJ2-1; the D gene is possibly TRBD2 (5 bases). The CDR3 extends over 18 amino acids. The germline V and J ends were trimmed by 4 bases and 0 bases, with 19 bases remaining between them. CDR1 LGHNA and CDR2 YSLEER come from the germline V gene. In nucleotides, the CDR3 is TGCGCCAGCAGCCGCCAATTGGCGAGCGGCTTCTCCTACAATGAGCAGTTCTTC. This translates into CASSRQLASGFSYNEQFF.

This chain uses TRBV15 with TRBJ2-1; 9 bases are a match to TRBD2. Losses at the gene ends were 9 bases for V and 3 bases for J; bases not matched to a gene: 6. Germline CDR1 is LNHNV and CDR2 is YYDKDF (reference sequence). This CDR3 is built from 14 residues. The CDR3 DNA reads TGTGCCACTAAAAAGCGGGGGGACTACAATGAGCAGTTCTTC. This encodes CATKKRGDYNEQFF.

This clone was recorded only once. The rearrangement uses TRBV6-5 and TRBJ1-1; the D is unclear. V was cut by 5 bases and J by 1 base, with 11 bases left in between. This CDR3 is 14 amino acids long. Germline-derived CDR1 and CDR2 are MNHEY and SVGAGI. The CDR3: CASSPRSRNTEAFF. The DNA for the CDR3 is TGTGCCAGCAGTCCAAGGAGTAGGAACACTGAAGCTTTCTTT.

This clone came up once. The CDR3 reads CASSTDRTTYEQYF. The CDR3 nucleotides are TGTGCCAGTAGTACCGACAGGACCACCTACGAGCAGTACTTC. The chain is built from TRBV19 and TRBJ2-7; D is perhaps TRBD1 (6 bases). Looked up from germline, CDR1 is LNHDA and CDR2 is SQIVND (reference sequence). The CDR3 runs 14 residues. The ends were cut back, 4 bases at V and 2 bases at J, with 12 bases in the middle.

J is TRBJ2-3 and V is TRBV28; TRBD2 agrees at 8 bases. Germline CDR1 reads MDHEN; CDR2 reads SYDVKM. CDR3 length equals 16 residues. V shed 2 bases and J 2 bases; nucleotides not matched to a gene: 6. CDR3 nucleotides: TGTGCCAGCAGTTTAGTGGGACTAGATCCCACAGATACGCAGTATTTT. This sequence encodes CASSLVGLDPTDTQYF. Filled out from reference TRBV28 and TRBJ2-3, the complete variable domain reads DVKVTQSSRYLVKRTGEKVFLECVQDMDHENMFWYRQDPGLGLRLIYFSYDVKMKEKGDIPEGYSVSREKKERFSLILESASTNQTSMYLCASSLVGLDPTDTQYFGPGTRLTVL.

In DNA form, the CDR3 reads TGTGCCAGTAGTTTCGGGAGGCACACTGAAGCTTTCTTT. Translated: CASSFGRHTEAFF. J is TRBJ1-1 and V is TRBV19; D gene uncertain. CDR3 length: 13 residues. Germline loops: CDR1 LNHDA, CDR2 SQIVND (reference sequence). V shed 5 bases and J shed 3 bases, with 10 bases lying between them. The whole variable domain, filled in from reference TRBV19 and TRBJ1-1, reads DGGITQSPKYLFRKEGQNVTLSCEQNLNHDAMYWYRQDPGQGLRLIYYSQIVNDFQKGDIAEGYSVSREKKESFPLTVTSAQKNPTAFYLCASSFGRHTEAFFGQGTRLTVV.